This entry concerns a single T cell receptor beta chain. This record comes from a study of shared clonotypes between healthy human individuals. Libraries were prepared by immunoSEQ multiplex PCR; TCRdb keeps only in-frame clonotypes and omits some of them. The data show around 500,000 clones, almost 80% seen once. The specimen sequenced was PBMCs. This clonotype originated in a woman in her 40s in good health. Some clones in this sample may be carry-over from other donors' samples.

CDR3 bases: TGTGCCAGCAGCGCAAGCCTGCCCGGGGAGCTGTTTTTT. Protein sequence: CASSASLPGELFF. This chain links TRBV7-2 with TRBJ2-2; D remains unclear. The CDR3 is made up of 13 amino acids. CDR1 is SGHTA, CDR2 FQGNSA, per germline. V lost 5 bases to trimming and J lost 6 bases, with 10 bases between them.